This TCR beta chain was recovered during a study of T cell clonotyping in hematopoietic cell transplantation. As for the study in general: Pretransplant recipient samples were taken after cytoreduction.

This sample's time point: recipient sample about 28 days before transplant, after cytoreduction. Germline V gives CDR1 MNHEY, CDR2 SVGAGI. With 5 bases clipped from V and 3 bases from J, the junction kept 8 bases outside the gene matches. This CDR3 is built from 15 residues. Assay: immunoSEQ multiplex PCR; the TCRdb copy retains only in-frame clones and omits some. The sample has roughly 28,000 clones, about 92% seen once. The source is a man aged 50 to 59 with acute myeloid leukemia. Some clones in this sample may be carry-over from other donors' samples. The chain employs TRBV6-5 and TRBJ2-7; 9 nucleotides align to TRBD1. Sequencing was performed on peripheral blood mononuclear cells, taken before stem cell transplant. Here the CDR3 reads CASSGRHRGLYEQYF. The CDR3 DNA reads as TGTGCCAGCAGTGGCCGGCACAGGGGGCTCTACGAGCAGTACTTC.